The clone carrying this T cell receptor (beta chain) was seen a handful of times. The target antigen is unknown. This CDR3 has 15 amino acids. V lost 2 bases and J 2 bases, leaving 10 bases between the germline ends. Germline CDR1 reads MNHNY; CDR2 reads SVGAGI (reference sequence). These data come from a study of cytomegalovirus exposure and HLA in healthy donors. Points from the study as a whole: Researchers reported from a later analysis that most CMV-associated TCR beta chains appeared HLA-restricted. When the data were analyzed later, several of the most significant clusters appeared to be linked to common viral pathogens.

In the PCR, 60 Vbeta and 13 Jbeta primers were used. Data came from immunoSEQ multiplex PCR; TCRdb stores just in-frame clones and leaves some out. The sample yields under 150,000 clones, 79% seen once. Sequencing used PBMCs. The sequence was obtained from a man between 18 and 29 years old in good health and CMV-seronegative. The V gene is TRBV6-6, the J gene TRBJ1-5; D uncertain. CDR3 sequence: CASSYEGVGNQPQHF. In DNA, the CDR3 is TGTGCCAGCAGTTACGAGGGTGTGGGCAATCAGCCCCAGCATTTT.